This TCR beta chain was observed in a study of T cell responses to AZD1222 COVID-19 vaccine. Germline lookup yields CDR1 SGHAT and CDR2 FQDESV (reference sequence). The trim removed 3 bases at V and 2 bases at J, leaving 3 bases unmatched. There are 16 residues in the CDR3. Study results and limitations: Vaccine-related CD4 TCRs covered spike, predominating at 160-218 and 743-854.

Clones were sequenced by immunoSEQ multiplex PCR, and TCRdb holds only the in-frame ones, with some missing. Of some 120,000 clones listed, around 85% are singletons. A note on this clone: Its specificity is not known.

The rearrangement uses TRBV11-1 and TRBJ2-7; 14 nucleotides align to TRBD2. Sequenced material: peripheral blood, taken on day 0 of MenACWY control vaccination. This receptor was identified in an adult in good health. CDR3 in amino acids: CASSLGLAGETYEQYF. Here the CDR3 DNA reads TGTGCCAGCAGCTTGGGACTAGCGGGGGAGACCTACGAGCAGTACTTC.